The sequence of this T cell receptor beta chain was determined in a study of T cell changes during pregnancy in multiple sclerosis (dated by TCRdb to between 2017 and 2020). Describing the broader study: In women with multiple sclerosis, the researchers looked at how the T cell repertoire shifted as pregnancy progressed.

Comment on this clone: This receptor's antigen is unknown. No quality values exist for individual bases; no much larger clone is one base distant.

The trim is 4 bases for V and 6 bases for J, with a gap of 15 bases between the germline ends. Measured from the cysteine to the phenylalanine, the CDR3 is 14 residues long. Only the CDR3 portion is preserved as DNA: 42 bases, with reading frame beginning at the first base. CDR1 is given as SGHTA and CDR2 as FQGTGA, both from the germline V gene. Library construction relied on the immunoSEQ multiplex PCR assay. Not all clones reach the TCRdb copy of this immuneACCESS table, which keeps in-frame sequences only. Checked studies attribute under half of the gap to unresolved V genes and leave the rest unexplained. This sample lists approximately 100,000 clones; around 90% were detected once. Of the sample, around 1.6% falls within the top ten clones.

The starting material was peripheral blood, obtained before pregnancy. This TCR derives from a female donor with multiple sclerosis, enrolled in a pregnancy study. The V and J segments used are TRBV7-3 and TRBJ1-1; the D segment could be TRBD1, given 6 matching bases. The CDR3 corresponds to CASSSTGGQAEAFF. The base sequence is TGTGCCAGCAGCTCTACGGGGGGCCAAGCTGAAGCTTTCTTT.